The rows below give T cell receptor beta chains drawn from one sample of a study of CD8+ T cells in alopecia areata. Clones were sequenced by immunoSEQ multiplex PCR, and TCRdb holds only the in-frame ones, with some missing. The profile shows approximately 210,000 clones, approximately 65% of them singletons. Sequenced material: CD4+ T cells sorted from blood, taken between weeks 44 and 45, from a patient treated with tofacitinib. These receptors originate from a human donor with alopecia areata. CDR3s include the opening cysteine and the closing phenylalanine or tryptophan. Each record gives: clone size, V gene, D gene, CDR3 length, J gene, CDR3 DNA, CDR3 protein. A D gene is named only where the DNA matches it firmly. Clone size is shown for a subset of rows, as once, few, many or a class of expanded clone.

clone size: few
V gene: TRBV10-3
D gene: TRBD2
CDR3 length: 13
J gene: TRBJ2-7
CDR3 DNA: TGTGCCATCAGTGCTCTAGCGGGGTACGAGCAGTACTTC
CDR3 protein: CAISALAGYEQYF

clone size: NA
V gene: TRBV7-6
D gene: NA
CDR3 length: 13
J gene: TRBJ2-5
CDR3 DNA: TGTGCCAGCAGCCCCCACGGGGGCGAGACCCAGTACTTC
CDR3 protein: CASSPHGGETQYF

clone size: NA
V gene: TRBV5-1
D gene: TRBD1
CDR3 length: 15
J gene: TRBJ1-4
CDR3 DNA: TGCGCCAGCAGCGCTTCCGGGACAGGCGGCGAAAAACTGTTTTTT
CDR3 protein: CASSASGTGGEKLFF

clone size: few
V gene: TRBV5-6
D gene: NA
CDR3 length: 14
J gene: TRBJ1-2
CDR3 DNA: TGTGCCAGCAGCTTGGGCCCGGGGGTCTATGGCTACACCTTC
CDR3 protein: CASSLGPGVYGYTF

clone size: NA
V gene: TRBV2
D gene: NA
CDR3 length: 14
J gene: TRBJ2-5
CDR3 DNA: TGTGCCAGCAGTGGACCGTTCGGCGGAGAGACCCAGTACTTC
CDR3 protein: CASSGPFGGETQYF

clone size: NA
V gene: TRBV6-5
D gene: TRBD1
CDR3 length: 14
J gene: TRBJ2-7
CDR3 DNA: TGTGCCAGCAGACAGGACAGGGGTAGGGGCGAGCAGTACTTC
CDR3 protein: CASRQDRGRGEQYF

clone size: NA
V gene: TRBV5-1
D gene: NA
CDR3 length: 13
J gene: TRBJ2-5
CDR3 DNA: TGCGCCAGCAGCGGCGGGGTGGGAGAGACCCAGTACTTC
CDR3 protein: CASSGGVGETQYF

clone size: NA
V gene: TRBV30
D gene: NA
CDR3 length: 13
J gene: TRBJ1-5
CDR3 DNA: TGTGCCTGGACCGAGGATCTCAATCAGCCCCAGCATTTT
CDR3 protein: CAWTEDLNQPQHF

clone size: once
V gene: TRBV29-1
D gene: TRBD1
CDR3 length: 14
J gene: TRBJ2-4
CDR3 DNA: TGCAGCGTTGAGACAGGGGGTGTCAAAAACATTCAGTACTTC
CDR3 protein: CSVETGGVKNIQYF

clone size: many
V gene: TRBV18
D gene: NA
CDR3 length: 14
J gene: TRBJ1-1
CDR3 DNA: TGTGCCAGCTCACCACGGGGACTAGACACTGAAGCTTTCTTT
CDR3 protein: CASSPRGLDTEAFF

clone size: NA
V gene: TRBV29-1
D gene: NA
CDR3 length: 12
J gene: TRBJ2-1
CDR3 DNA: TGCAGCGTTCATGCATGGACCAATGAGCAGTTCTTC
CDR3 protein: CSVHAWTNEQFF

clone size: NA
V gene: TRBV9
D gene: NA
CDR3 length: 16
J gene: TRBJ2-6
CDR3 DNA: TGTGCCAGCAGCGTAGCGAGGATTTCTGGGGCCAACGTCCTGACTTTC
CDR3 protein: CASSVARISGANVLTF

clone size: NA
V gene: TRBV6-5
D gene: TRBD1
CDR3 length: 14
J gene: TRBJ1-2
CDR3 DNA: TGTGCCAGCAGACTGGGACAGGGGACCTATGGCTACACCTTC
CDR3 protein: CASRLGQGTYGYTF

clone size: NA
V gene: TRBV4-3
D gene: NA
CDR3 length: 14
J gene: TRBJ1-1
CDR3 DNA: TGCGCCAGCAGCCAAGGAATAGGGAACACTGAAGCTTTCTTT
CDR3 protein: CASSQGIGNTEAFF

clone size: NA
V gene: TRBV27
D gene: NA
CDR3 length: 15
J gene: TRBJ1-2
CDR3 DNA: TGTGCCAGCAGTCCCAATTTCTGTGGGGGGACTGGCTACACCTTC
CDR3 protein: CASSPNFCGGTGYTF

clone size: NA
V gene: TRBV9
D gene: TRBD1
CDR3 length: 13
J gene: TRBJ1-1
CDR3 DNA: TGTGCCAGCAGCGGCAGGGGGCGAGGTGAAGCTTTCTTT
CDR3 protein: CASSGRGRGEAFF

clone size: NA
V gene: TRBV30
D gene: TRBD2
CDR3 length: 15
J gene: TRBJ2-3
CDR3 DNA: TGTGCCTGGACCCTAGCGGGGGCCCTCACAGATACGCAGTATTTT
CDR3 protein: CAWTLAGALTDTQYF

clone size: NA
V gene: TRBV6-1
D gene: NA
CDR3 length: 13
J gene: TRBJ1-5
CDR3 DNA: TGTGCCACTCGGACAGCTGGCAATCAGCCCCAGCATTTT
CDR3 protein: CATRTAGNQPQHF

clone size: NA
V gene: TRBV28
D gene: TRBD1
CDR3 length: 14
J gene: TRBJ2-3
CDR3 DNA: TGTGCCAGCAGTTCCACAGGGGGAGCAGATACGCAGTATTTT
CDR3 protein: CASSSTGGADTQYF

clone size: NA
V gene: TRBV30
D gene: NA
CDR3 length: 16
J gene: TRBJ1-6
CDR3 DNA: TGTGCCTGGGAGAAAACCGGGAGCTCCTATAATTCACCCCTCCACTTT
CDR3 protein: CAWEKTGSSYNSPLHF

clone size: NA
V gene: TRBV5-1
D gene: TRBD1
CDR3 length: 16
J gene: TRBJ2-7
CDR3 DNA: TGCGCCAGCAGCTTGGGCTGGGGACAGCTTAGCTACGAGCAGTACTTC
CDR3 protein: CASSLGWGQLSYEQYF

clone size: NA
V gene: TRBV29-1
D gene: NA
CDR3 length: 10
J gene: TRBJ2-5
CDR3 DNA: TGCAGCGCTACGACGGGGACCCAGTACTTC
CDR3 protein: CSATTGTQYF

clone size: NA
V gene: TRBV18
D gene: NA
CDR3 length: 13
J gene: TRBJ2-7
CDR3 DNA: TGTGCCAGCTCACCATCTCCCGAATACGAGCAGTACTTC
CDR3 protein: CASSPSPEYEQYF

clone size: few
V gene: TRBV14
D gene: NA
CDR3 length: 14
J gene: TRBJ1-1
CDR3 DNA: TGTGCCAGCAGCCAGTCTGCCCTGAACACTGAAGCTTTCTTT
CDR3 protein: CASSQSALNTEAFF

clone size: NA
V gene: TRBV25-1
D gene: NA
CDR3 length: 11
J gene: TRBJ1-1
CDR3 DNA: TGTGCCAGCAGGGACATATGGATCGCTGTCTTT
CDR3 protein: CASRDIWIAVF

clone size: few
V gene: TRBV12-1
D gene: NA
CDR3 length: 16
J gene: TRBJ2-7
CDR3 DNA: TGTGCCAGCAGCTGGCATAAAGCGGGGGGGATATACGAGCAGTACTTC
CDR3 protein: CASSWHKAGGIYEQYF

clone size: NA
V gene: TRBV25-1
D gene: TRBD1
CDR3 length: 14
J gene: TRBJ1-4
CDR3 DNA: TGTGCCAGCAGTGAACAGGGGGTAGGTGAAAAACTGTTTTTT
CDR3 protein: CASSEQGVGEKLFF

clone size: NA
V gene: TRBV29-1
D gene: TRBD2
CDR3 length: 15
J gene: TRBJ2-1
CDR3 DNA: TGCAGCGTGCTACCGACTAGCGGGGGGAGACATGAGCAGTTCTTC
CDR3 protein: CSVLPTSGGRHEQFF

clone size: NA
V gene: TRBV29-1
D gene: NA
CDR3 length: 13
J gene: TRBJ1-2
CDR3 DNA: TGCAGCGTTGAAGGGGCAAACCTCGGTGGCTACACCTTC
CDR3 protein: CSVEGANLGGYTF

clone size: NA
V gene: TRBV6-5
D gene: NA
CDR3 length: 15
J gene: TRBJ1-1
CDR3 DNA: TGTGCCAGCAGTTCCGTGGACACCATGAACACTGAAGCTTTCTTT
CDR3 protein: CASSSVDTMNTEAFF

clone size: NA
V gene: TRBV11-2
D gene: TRBD1
CDR3 length: 11
J gene: TRBJ1-2
CDR3 DNA: TGTGCCAGCAGCAACCCGGGACAGGACTCCTTC
CDR3 protein: CASSNPGQDSF

clone size: NA
V gene: TRBV29-1
D gene: NA
CDR3 length: 8
J gene: TRBJ2-1
CDR3 DNA: TGCAGCGCGGAGGGGGCCCTCTTC
CDR3 protein: CSAEGALF

clone size: NA
V gene: TRBV29-1
D gene: NA
CDR3 length: 13
J gene: TRBJ1-1
CDR3 DNA: TGCAGCGTCCTCGGTAACAGAAACACTGAAGCTTTCTTT
CDR3 protein: CSVLGNRNTEAFF

clone size: NA
V gene: TRBV7-9
D gene: NA
CDR3 length: 15
J gene: TRBJ1-4
CDR3 DNA: TGTGCCAGCAGCCGACCGACGGGATCTAATGAAAAACTGTTTTTT
CDR3 protein: CASSRPTGSNEKLFF

clone size: few
V gene: TRBV29-1
D gene: NA
CDR3 length: 13
J gene: TRBJ1-4
CDR3 DNA: TGCAGCGTCACGAACAGGGTTGAAGAAAAACTGTTTTTT
CDR3 protein: CSVTNRVEEKLFF

clone size: NA
V gene: TRBV13
D gene: TRBD1
CDR3 length: 16
J gene: TRBJ1-2
CDR3 DNA: TGTGCCAGCAGCTTAGTGGGGACAGGGGATGGCTATGGCTACACCTTC
CDR3 protein: CASSLVGTGDGYGYTF

clone size: NA
V gene: TRBV27
D gene: NA
CDR3 length: 15
J gene: TRBJ1-3
CDR3 DNA: TGTGCCAGCAGGCAAACAGCCGATTCTGGAAACACCATATATTTT
CDR3 protein: CASRQTADSGNTIYF

clone size: NA
V gene: TRBV7-8
D gene: NA
CDR3 length: 16
J gene: TRBJ1-1
CDR3 DNA: TGTGCCAGCAGCTCGGACGGATTTTTGCTGAACACTGAAGCTTTCTTT
CDR3 protein: CASSSDGFLLNTEAFF

clone size: NA
V gene: TRBV25-1
D gene: TRBD1
CDR3 length: 14
J gene: TRBJ1-2
CDR3 DNA: TGTGCCAGCAGTGCCTATGGGACAGGGGGTGGCTACACCTTC
CDR3 protein: CASSAYGTGGGYTF

clone size: few
V gene: TRBV5-6
D gene: NA
CDR3 length: 15
J gene: TRBJ1-2
CDR3 DNA: TGTGCCAGCAGCTTGGATCCCGACCCTAACTATGGCTACACCTTC
CDR3 protein: CASSLDPDPNYGYTF

clone size: NA
V gene: TRBV2
D gene: NA
CDR3 length: 13
J gene: TRBJ2-1
CDR3 DNA: TGTGCCAGCAGTCCACGGACAGACAATGAGCAGTTCTTC
CDR3 protein: CASSPRTDNEQFF

clone size: NA
V gene: TRBV5-6
D gene: NA
CDR3 length: 16
J gene: TRBJ2-7
CDR3 DNA: TGTGCCAGCAGCCGAGTAGACAGACCTAACCTCTACGAGCAGTACTTC
CDR3 protein: CASSRVDRPNLYEQYF

clone size: NA
V gene: TRBV29-1
D gene: NA
CDR3 length: 13
J gene: TRBJ1-3
CDR3 DNA: TGCAGCGGGACACGGGGTACTGGAAACACCATATATTTT
CDR3 protein: CSGTRGTGNTIYF

clone size: NA
V gene: TRBV10-2
D gene: NA
CDR3 length: 14
J gene: TRBJ1-2
CDR3 DNA: TGCGCCAGCAGTGAGTCCCCAGGGATGTGGGGCTACACCTTC
CDR3 protein: CASSESPGMWGYTF

clone size: NA
V gene: TRBV2
D gene: TRBD2
CDR3 length: 15
J gene: TRBJ2-3
CDR3 DNA: TGTGCCAGCAGTGAGCTTAGCGGGGTTCCAGATACGCAGTATTTT
CDR3 protein: CASSELSGVPDTQYF

clone size: NA
V gene: TRBV11-2
D gene: NA
CDR3 length: 17
J gene: TRBJ2-5
CDR3 DNA: TGTGCCAGCAGCCCTTCTAGTAGGGTTGGTATCCAAGAGACCCAGTACTTC
CDR3 protein: CASSPSSRVGIQETQYF

clone size: NA
V gene: TRBV7-2
D gene: TRBD1
CDR3 length: 15
J gene: TRBJ1-1
CDR3 DNA: TGTGCCAGCAGCTTATCACAGGGGGACCTTACTGAAGCTTTCTTT
CDR3 protein: CASSLSQGDLTEAFF

clone size: once
V gene: TRBV30
D gene: NA
CDR3 length: 10
J gene: TRBJ1-1
CDR3 DNA: TGTGCCTGGATCAGAACGGAGGCTTTCTTT
CDR3 protein: CAWIRTEAFF

clone size: NA
V gene: TRBV30
D gene: NA
CDR3 length: 11
J gene: TRBJ1-2
CDR3 DNA: TGTGCCTGGAGTGGCGGAGGTGGCTACACCTTC
CDR3 protein: CAWSGGGGYTF

clone size: NA
V gene: TRBV4-3
D gene: TRBD2
CDR3 length: 16
J gene: TRBJ2-3
CDR3 DNA: TGCGCCAGCAGCCAAGAGTGGCGGGGGGGCGCAGATACGCAGTATTTT
CDR3 protein: CASSQEWRGGADTQYF

clone size: NA
V gene: TRBV27
D gene: NA
CDR3 length: 19
J gene: TRBJ2-3
CDR3 DNA: TGTGCCAGCAGCCATTCTTACCGGGGGCGGGGGCTCCGCACAGATACGCAGTATTTT
CDR3 protein: CASSHSYRGRGLRTDTQYF

clone size: NA
V gene: TRBV29-1
D gene: NA
CDR3 length: 14
J gene: TRBJ2-1
CDR3 DNA: TGCAGCTCCACGATAGGGGGATTATACAATGAGCAGTTCTTC
CDR3 protein: CSSTIGGLYNEQFF

clone size: NA
V gene: TRBV18
D gene: TRBD2
CDR3 length: 15
J gene: TRBJ2-2
CDR3 DNA: TGTGCCAGCCTTCCAAGCGGGGGAAGCACCGGGGAGCTGTTTTTT
CDR3 protein: CASLPSGGSTGELFF

clone size: NA
V gene: TRBV29-1
D gene: TRBD1
CDR3 length: 12
J gene: TRBJ1-1
CDR3 DNA: TGCAGCTTCCAGGGGGCGCCCACTGAAGCTTTCTTT
CDR3 protein: CSFQGAPTEAFF

clone size: NA
V gene: TRBV7-2
D gene: NA
CDR3 length: 18
J gene: TRBJ2-2
CDR3 DNA: TGTGCCAGCAGCTTAGTAGCCGGCGATAGCGGTCCCACCGGGGAGCTGTTTTTT
CDR3 protein: CASSLVAGDSGPTGELFF